This T cell receptor beta chain was obtained from a study of shared clonotypes between healthy human individuals. In regard to this clone: Antigen unknown.

Study observations and caveats: Inspection by rarefaction showed sorted-subset sequencing to be incomplete despite large depth. Non-shared clonotypes had lower generation probabilities than clonotypes shared by all four sorted-subset donors. Only blood underwent sampling, and tissue repertoires likely differ.

The germline CDR1 and CDR2 sequences are MDHEN and SYDVKM. The germline V and J ends were trimmed by 7 bases and 7 bases, with 14 bases remaining between them. CDR3 length: 13 amino acids. TCRdb's table, derived via immunoSEQ multiplex PCR, lists solely in-frame clones and lacks some. The data show 1,400,000 or so clones, 97% to 99% seen once. This TCR was recovered from a man aged 25-45 years in good health. The sequenced sample consisted of naive CD4+ T cells sorted from blood. This sample's subset: CD45RA+ positively selected. The chain combines TRBV28 with TRBJ1-5, with D hard to call. The CDR3, as DNA: TGTGCCAGCACCCAGACCCCGGGGCAGCCCCAGCATTTT. It codes for CASTQTPGQPQHF. The full variable domain, completed using reference TRBV28 and TRBJ1-5, is DVKVTQSSRYLVKRTGEKVFLECVQDMDHENMFWYRQDPGLGLRLIYFSYDVKMKEKGDIPEGYSVSREKKERFSLILESASTNQTSMYLCASTQTPGQPQHFGDGTRLSIL.